Shown below are 17 T cell receptor beta chains from a single sample sequenced in a study of cytomegalovirus exposure and HLA in healthy donors. Profiled with immunoSEQ multiplex PCR; TCRdb holds only in-frame clones, not every one. The repertoire holds about 130,000 clones, with 80% to 90% as singletons. The material sequenced was PBMCs. All receptors come from a woman in her 30s in good health and CMV-seropositive.

The chain is built from TRBV6-4 and TRBJ2-1; 13 bases fit TRBD2. Germline-derived CDR1 and CDR2 are MRHNA and SNTAGT. There are 15 residues in the CDR3. J was trimmed by 7 bases and V by 4 bases; bases with no gene match: 4. The CDR3 is CASSAGTSGANEQFF. The CDR3 coding sequence is TGTGCCAGCAGTGCCGGGACTAGCGGGGCAAATGAGCAGTTCTTC.

This chain links TRBV27 with TRBJ2-7; D uncertain. This CDR3 spans 13 amino acids. Trimming removed 0 bases from V and 4 bases from J, with 7 bases in between. Looked up from germline, CDR1 is MNHEY and CDR2 is SMNVEV (reference sequence). In nucleotides, the CDR3 is TGTGCCAGCAGTTTATCGTCGGAGTACGAGCAGTACTTC. The encoded protein is CASSLSSEYEQYF.

V usage is TRBV15 and J usage is TRBJ2-1, with D tentatively TRBD1 (5 bases). Trimming removed 5 bases from V and 0 bases from J, with 11 bases in between. This CDR3 region has 15 residues. Germline CDR1 LNHNV, CDR2 YYDKDF (reference sequence). The CDR3 is CATSFRDSSYNEQFF. In nucleotides, the CDR3 is TGTGCCACCAGCTTCCGTGACAGCTCCTACAATGAGCAGTTCTTC.

The genes are TRBV19 and TRBJ2-7; TRBD1 is a possible D gene (5 bases). CDR1 and CDR2 (germline): LNHDA, SQIVND (reference sequence). This CDR3 spans 16 amino acids. Trimming pared 7 bases from V and 1 base from J, leaving 20 bases between. Written as DNA, the CDR3 is TGTGCCAGTAAAGTTTCAGGGTCAACTTCTTCCTACGAGCAGTACTTC. It encodes CASKVSGSTSSYEQYF. Full variable domain (remainder filled in from reference TRBV19 and TRBJ2-7): DGGITQSPKYLFRKEGQNVTLSCEQNLNHDAMYWYRQDPGQGLRLIYYSQIVNDFQKGDIAEGYSVSREKKESFPLTVTSAQKNPTAFYLCASKVSGSTSSYEQYFGPGTRLTVT.

This chain joins TRBV5-1 and TRBJ2-7; 7 bases agree with TRBD1. J lost 3 bases, V lost 3 bases, and 6 bases had no gene match. The length of the CDR3 is 14 residues. Germline V gene lookup returns CDR1 SGHRS and CDR2 YFSETQ. CDR3 amino acids: CASSSGQLIYEQYF. CDR3 nucleotides: TGCGCCAGCAGCTCGGGACAGCTAATCTACGAGCAGTACTTC.

Concerning this clone: The same CDR3 also results from other DNA sequences found in this sample. The V gene is TRBV19, the J gene TRBJ1-5; no reliable D call. The V end was cut by 8 bases, the J end by 3 bases, with 17 bases between. The CDR3 is 15 amino acids. Germline V lookup: CDR1 LNHDA, CDR2 SQIVND (reference sequence). The CDR3 DNA sequence: TGTGCCAGTTCCCCGGGTACCGCATCCAATCAGCCCCAGCATTTT. Encoded protein: CASSPGTASNQPQHF.

V is TRBV7-2 and J is TRBJ1-1, with D hard to call. Germline V CDR1 and CDR2: SGHTA, FQGNSA. The CDR3 has 13 residues. V lost 3 bases, J lost 4 bases, and 9 bases lay in between. The CDR3 DNA reads TGTGCCAGCAGCTTGACCTACAGCACTGAAGCTTTCTTT. The encoded protein is CASSLTYSTEAFF.

The chain recombines TRBV10-1 with TRBJ1-6; a weak D match, TRBD1 (6 bases). Germline values: CDR1 WNHNN, CDR2 SYGVQD (reference sequence). The CDR3 runs 14 residues. Trimming took off 5 bases at V and 9 bases at J, with 14 bases between the two ends. The CDR3 protein is CASSTGQPISPLHF. DNA of the CDR3: TGCGCCAGCAGTACTGGACAGCCAATTTCACCCCTCCACTTT.

This sequence joins TRBV6-6 and TRBJ2-7; 11 bases line up with TRBD2. The CDR3 runs 15 residues. V was pared by 7 bases and J by 4 bases, with 9 bases of the junction left unmatched. Germline V lookup: CDR1 MNHNY, CDR2 SVGAGI (reference sequence). CDR3 amino acids: CASIAGTSGSYEQYF. In DNA, the CDR3 is TGTGCCAGCATAGCCGGGACTAGCGGCTCATACGAGCAGTACTTC.

The chain joins TRBV5-1 to TRBJ1-1; D is unresolved. The germline V gene encodes CDR1 SGHRS and CDR2 YFSETQ. This CDR3 contains 12 residues. V was clipped by 4 bases and J by 5 bases, with 9 bases between them. The CDR3 bases are TGCGCCAGCAGCGTGGACGGTACTGAAGCTTTCTTT. This sequence encodes CASSVDGTEAFF. Supplemented by reference TRBV5-1 and TRBJ1-1, the full variable domain reads KAGVTQTPRYLIKTRGQQVTLSCSPISGHRSVSWYQQTPGQGLQFLFEYFSETQRNKGNFPGRFSGRQFSNSRSEMNVSTLELGDSALYLCASSVDGTEAFFGQGTRLTVV.

The rearrangement joins TRBV27 to TRBJ1-1; TRBD1 agrees at 11 bases. The CDR3 has 15 amino acids. Trimming cost V 5 bases and J 3 bases; bases outside gene matches: 5. The germline gives CDR1 MNHEY, CDR2 SMNVEV (reference sequence). The DNA of the CDR3 is TGTGCCAGCAGTAGACGGACAGGGGGCTACACTGAAGCTTTCTTT. Residues: CASSRRTGGYTEAFF.

The chain is built from TRBV13 and TRBJ2-7, with 10 nucleotides matching TRBD1. There are 15 residues in the CDR3. Germline CDR1 and CDR2: PRHDT and FYEKMQ (reference sequence). Unmatched junction bases numbered 9, after V lost 5 bases and J lost 5 bases. The CDR3 sequence is CASSHRQGARNEQYF. CDR3 coding DNA: TGTGCCAGCAGCCACCGACAGGGGGCGAGAAACGAGCAGTACTTC.

The rearrangement links TRBV13 to TRBJ1-5, with 8 bases aligning to TRBD1. The CDR3 is made up of 14 amino acids. Germline loops: CDR1 PRHDT, CDR2 FYEKMQ (reference sequence). J gave up 5 bases and V 5 bases, and 5 bases lay outside the gene matches. The CDR3 loop reads CASSLGTGHQPQHF. For the CDR3, the DNA is TGTGCCAGCAGCCTCGGGACAGGCCATCAGCCCCAGCATTTT.

The chain is built from TRBV7-9 and TRBJ1-4; the D gene is possibly TRBD1 (5 bases). The CDR3 runs to 14 residues. V was shortened by 3 bases and J by 7 bases, with 12 bases between the two germline ends. CDR1 and CDR2 from the germline V gene are SEHNR and FQNEAQ (reference sequence). CDR3 sequence: CASSFAGYSEKLFF. The CDR3 DNA reads TGTGCCAGCAGCTTTGCAGGGTACAGTGAAAAACTGTTTTTT.

This rearrangement joins TRBV6-6 to TRBJ2-7; a possible D gene is TRBD1 (6 bases). This CDR3 region has 15 residues. The V end was cut by 2 bases, the J end by 2 bases, with 13 bases between. Germline V lookup: CDR1 MNHNY, CDR2 SVGAGI (reference sequence). The CDR3 DNA is TGTGCCAGCAGTTACCCCGACAGGATCGCCTACGAGCAGTACTTC. The encoded protein is CASSYPDRIAYEQYF.

The CDR3: CSVEGLAGDNEQFF. CDR3 coding DNA: TGCAGCGTTGAAGGACTAGCGGGAGATAATGAGCAGTTCTTC. J is TRBJ2-1 and V is TRBV29-1; 12 bases match TRBD2. CDR3 length: 14 amino acids. Germline loops: CDR1 SQVTM, CDR2 ANQGSEA. V lost 1 base to trimming and J lost 7 bases; unmatched junction nucleotides: 2.

This rearrangement joins TRBV2 to TRBJ2-3, with D unresolved. The ends were cut back, 0 bases at V and 2 bases at J, with 18 bases in the middle. The CDR3 is 18 residues long. The germline V gene has CDR1 SNHLY and CDR2 FYNNEI. CDR3: CASSEALSLYLVTDTQYF. For the CDR3, the DNA is TGTGCCAGCAGTGAAGCGCTATCACTGTATCTTGTCACAGATACGCAGTATTTT.